The 30 T cell receptor beta chains in this list originate from one sample, sequenced in a study of blood T cell repertoires in COVID-19. The assay was immunoSEQ multiplex PCR, and TCRdb's table has in-frame clones only and misses some. The sample yields about 72,000 clones, more than 80% seen once. The sequenced material came from peripheral blood. The receptors were sampled from a man aged 25-45 years with acute or convalescent COVID-19.

The CDR3 nucleotides are TGTGCCAGCAATGGCCTCACCTACGAGCAGTACTTC. Amino acids: CASNGLTYEQYF. The chain carries TRBV6-5 and TRBJ2-7; no definite D call. V was pared by 7 bases and J by 2 bases, with 9 bases between. This CDR3 has 12 residues. Germline lookup yields CDR1 MNHEY and CDR2 SVGAGI.

This clone came up many times. The chain uses TRBV6-5 and TRBJ2-7; TRBD2 might be the D (5 bases). The CDR3 extends over 13 amino acids. Germline CDR1 is MNHEY and CDR2 is SVGAGI. Trimming took off 0 bases at V and 7 bases at J, with 10 bases between the two ends. The CDR3, as DNA: TGTGCCAGCAGTTACTCGACTACTGGTGAGCAGTACTTC. Amino acids: CASSYSTTGEQYF.

This rearrangement joins TRBV6-1 to TRBJ2-5; the match to TRBD2 covers 7 bases. Germline values: CDR1 MNHNS, CDR2 SASEGT. This CDR3 comprises 14 residues. Trimming cost V 8 bases and J 2 bases; bases outside gene matches: 8. The CDR3: CASGSGSVQETQYF. The CDR3 bases are TGTGCCAGCGGTAGCGGGTCGGTACAAGAGACCCAGTACTTC.

The chain is built from TRBV6-5 and TRBJ2-7; 8 bases map to TRBD2. Germline V gene sequence: CDR1 MNHEY, CDR2 SVGAGI. The CDR3 contains 15 residues. V shed 7 bases, J shed 6 bases, and the junction held 14 bases outside the gene matches. As DNA, the CDR3 is TGTGCCAGCACCAGGGGCGGGGGGCGCTGGACCGAGCAGTACTTC. Residues: CASTRGGGRWTEQYF.

The gene calls are TRBV6-5 and TRBJ2-2; 11 bases line up with TRBD2. The CDR3 has 15 residues. The V segment lost 6 bases and the J segment 3 bases; nucleotides outside the gene matches: 3. CDR1 and CDR2 from the germline V gene are MNHEY and SVGAGI. This CDR3 is CASRDSGRDTGELFF. The CDR3 nucleotides are TGTGCCAGCAGAGATAGCGGGAGGGACACCGGGGAGCTGTTTTTT.

The gene calls are TRBV9 and TRBJ2-4; D perhaps matches TRBD2 (7 bases). Germline loops: CDR1 SGDLS, CDR2 YYNGEE. Trimming cost V 3 bases and J 3 bases, with 16 bases left between them. CDR3 length: 16 residues. CDR3 sequence: CASSEGGELVKNIQYF. In nucleotides, the CDR3 is TGTGCCAGCAGCGAGGGGGGGGAATTGGTCAAAAACATTCAGTACTTC.

A word on this clone: The sample carries other DNA sequences with the same CDR3. The chain couples TRBV3-1 (or the pseudogene TRBV3-2) to TRBJ2-7; D is unresolved. Germline V gives CDR1 LGHDT, CDR2 YNNKEL (reference sequence). This CDR3 contains 14 residues. The V end lost 1 base, the J end lost 4 bases, and 11 bases lay between the germline ends. In nucleotides, the CDR3 is TGTGCCAGCAGCCAAGGTCCCCAGATATACGAGCAGTACTTC. Residues: CASSQGPQIYEQYF.

The genes are TRBV28 and TRBJ1-2; D unresolved. V shed 2 bases and J shed 6 bases, with 10 bases lying between them. The CDR3 length is 13 residues. CDR1 MDHEN and CDR2 SYDVKM come from the germline V gene. The CDR3 DNA reads TGTGCCAGCAGTTTAATAGCTAAAGATGGCTACACCTTC. Translation gives CASSLIAKDGYTF.

The V and J genes are TRBV7-9 and TRBJ2-3; TRBD2 might be the D (6 bases). The CDR3 totals 13 residues. Germline V gene sequence: CDR1 SEHNR, CDR2 FQNEAQ (reference sequence). The V end was cut by 5 bases, the J end by 8 bases, with 14 bases between. The CDR3 DNA sequence: TGTGCCAGCAGCCCGTCGGGGGAAGGTACGCAGTATTTT. Translating it yields CASSPSGEGTQYF.

V and J are TRBV6-5 and TRBJ2-5; possible D gene TRBD2, 6 bases. This CDR3 has 13 residues. Germline lookup yields CDR1 MNHEY and CDR2 SVGAGI. V was cut by 6 bases and J by 4 bases, with 12 bases left in between. As DNA, the CDR3 is TGTGCCAGCAGACCTTCTAGCGTAGAGACCCAGTACTTC. This translates into CASRPSSVETQYF.

The V gene is TRBV9, the J gene TRBJ2-2; no clear D. V dropped 1 base and J dropped 0 bases, with 4 bases sitting between them. CDR3 length: 14 amino acids. The germline gives CDR1 SGDLS, CDR2 YYNGEE. DNA of the CDR3: TGTGCCAGCAGCGTACTAGCGAACACCGGGGAGCTGTTTTTT. Its protein product is CASSVLANTGELFF. The full variable domain, with the rest looked up from reference TRBV9 and TRBJ2-2, is DSGVTQTPKHLITATGQRVTLRCSPRSGDLSVYWYQQSLDQGLQFLIQYYNGEERAKGNILERFSAQQFPDLHSELNLSSLELGDSALYFCASSVLANTGELFFGEGSRLTVL.

With respect to this clone: The same CDR3 also results from other DNA sequences found in this sample. The rearrangement joins TRBV28 to TRBJ2-7, with 9 bases lining up with TRBD1. V trimming: 6 bases; J trimming: 2 bases; junction bases outside the gene matches: 2. CDR1 and CDR2 from the germline V gene are MDHEN and SYDVKM. CDR3 length equals 13 residues. CDR3: CASRGTGTYEQYF. As DNA, the CDR3 is TGTGCCAGCAGGGGGACAGGGACCTACGAGCAGTACTTC.

The chain combines TRBV7-9 with TRBJ1-2, with TRBD1 as a possible D gene (6 bases). Germline V gene sequence: CDR1 SEHNR, CDR2 FQNEAQ (reference sequence). V gave up 1 base and J gave up 6 bases, with 18 bases separating them. The CDR3 is 16 residues long. In DNA, the CDR3 is TGTGCCAGCAGCTTAGTCCTAGTACAGGGCCGCGATGGCTACACCTTC. Protein sequence: CASSLVLVQGRDGYTF.

This chain joins TRBV19 and TRBJ1-5, with unresolved D. The V gene lost 2 bases and the J gene lost 3 bases, with 8 bases spanning the gap. The CDR3 runs 14 residues. Germline V CDR1 and CDR2: LNHDA, SQIVND (reference sequence). The CDR3 sequence is CASSINSYNQPQHF. CDR3 nucleotide sequence: TGTGCCAGTAGTATAAACAGCTACAATCAGCCCCAGCATTTT.

The CDR3 region is CATSDLGTSGSSNTGELFF. CDR3 DNA: TGTGCCACCAGTGATTTGGGGACTAGCGGGAGTAGTAACACCGGGGAGCTGTTTTTT. This chain links TRBV24-1 with TRBJ2-2; 14 bases are shared with TRBD2. Germline values: CDR1 KGHDR, CDR2 SFDVKD. V was pared by 0 bases and J by 2 bases, with 4 bases of the junction left unmatched. This CDR3 has 19 residues.

The chain uses TRBV12-3 or TRBV12-4 and TRBJ1-5; D is possibly TRBD1 (6 bases). The CDR3 extends over 13 amino acids. Trimming pared 6 bases from V and 1 base from J, leaving 7 bases between. In DNA, the CDR3 is TGTGCCAGCAGACAGGGAAGCAATCAGCCCCAGCATTTT. Translated, it gives CASRQGSNQPQHF.

The V gene is TRBV6-1, the J gene TRBJ2-5; no definite D call. V gave up 2 bases and J gave up 9 bases, with 7 bases separating them. Germline values: CDR1 MNHNS, CDR2 SASEGT. The CDR3 length is 11 residues. The CDR3 sequence: CASSERFSQYF. CDR3 nucleotides: TGTGCCAGCAGTGAACGGTTCTCCCAGTACTTC.

In DNA, the CDR3 is TGTGCCAGCAGCTTAGCGGGGAACACTGAAGCTTTCTTT. This sequence encodes CASSLAGNTEAFF. The chain joins TRBV13 to TRBJ1-1; no clear D gene. The CDR3 spans 13 residues. CDR1 and CDR2 (germline): PRHDT, FYEKMQ (reference sequence). The ends were cut back, 1 base at V and 1 base at J, with 4 bases in the middle.

Note on this clone: This sample also contains other DNA sequences that code for the same CDR3. The chain couples TRBV28 to TRBJ2-5; the match to TRBD2 covers 11 bases. Germline V CDR1 and CDR2: MDHEN, SYDVKM. The length of the CDR3 is 15 residues. V lost 2 bases to trimming and J lost 2 bases; unmatched junction nucleotides: 1. The CDR3: CASSLTSGGQETQYF. The CDR3 bases are TGTGCCAGCAGTTTAACTAGCGGGGGACAAGAGACCCAGTACTTC.

This clone was detected once. The V call is TRBV30, the J call TRBJ1-6, with 7 bases matching TRBD1. The CDR3 contains 14 residues. J lost 6 bases, V lost 2 bases, and 4 bases had no gene match. CDR1 is GTSNPN and CDR2 is SVGIG in the germline V gene (reference sequence). The CDR3 region is CAWSSGTANSPLHF. DNA for the CDR3: TGTGCCTGGAGTTCCGGGACAGCTAATTCACCCCTCCACTTT.

V usage is TRBV28 and J usage is TRBJ1-6, with 10 bases aligning to TRBD1. Germline V lookup: CDR1 MDHEN, CDR2 SYDVKM. J lost 7 bases, V lost 7 bases, and 13 bases had no gene match. This CDR3 is 17 amino acids long. The CDR3 sequence is CASKTRTGGQGNSPLHF. The CDR3 DNA is TGTGCCAGCAAGACCCGCACCGGGGGACAGGGGAATTCACCCCTCCACTTT.

This chain links TRBV6-2 or TRBV6-3 with TRBJ1-1; tentatively, D is TRBD1 (5 bases). The germline V gene encodes CDR1 MNHEY and CDR2 SVGEGT. The CDR3 runs 13 residues. V dropped 2 bases and J dropped 4 bases, with 8 bases sitting between them. The CDR3 DNA is TGTGCCAGCAGTTACAAGGGGCTCACTGAAGCTTTCTTT. Translation gives CASSYKGLTEAFF.

This clone was found once. The chain has TRBV11-2 and TRBJ2-7; 8 nucleotides match TRBD1. In germline, CDR1 is SGHAT, CDR2 FQNNGV. V gave up 1 base and J gave up 5 bases; unmatched junction bases: 4. This CDR3 contains 14 residues. The CDR3 loop is CASSLGGQGHEQYF. For the CDR3, the DNA is TGTGCCAGCAGCTTAGGAGGACAGGGACACGAGCAGTACTTC.

The V gene is TRBV19, the J gene TRBJ1-2; no definite D call. In germline, CDR1 is LNHDA, CDR2 SQIVND (reference sequence). The CDR3 covers 13 residues. Trimming pared 4 bases from V and 4 bases from J, leaving 10 bases between. Written as DNA, the CDR3 is TGTGCCAGTAGTACGCGGGTTGGCTATGGCTACACCTTC. It codes for CASSTRVGYGYTF.

Only one count was recorded for this clone. The gene calls are TRBV7-2 and TRBJ2-3; 10 nucleotides line up with TRBD2. Germline V gives CDR1 SGHTA, CDR2 FQGNSA. V lost 5 bases to trimming and J lost 2 bases; unmatched junction nucleotides: 7. The CDR3 loop spans 16 amino acids. The CDR3 is CASSPGTSAFTDTQYF. The CDR3 nucleotides are TGTGCCAGCAGCCCCGGGACTAGCGCATTCACAGATACGCAGTATTTT.

V usage is TRBV27 and J usage is TRBJ2-1; D is undetermined. Germline loops: CDR1 MNHEY, CDR2 SMNVEV (reference sequence). CDR3 length: 13 residues. V lost 1 base, J lost 5 bases, and 6 bases lay in between. The CDR3 is CASSLYLDNEQFF. The CDR3 DNA follows: TGTGCCAGCAGTTTATACCTAGACAATGAGCAGTTCTTC.

V is TRBV2 and J is TRBJ1-2; 7 positions match TRBD1. After removal of 7 bases from V and 3 bases from J, the junction contained 8 bases not matched to a gene. The CDR3 contains 14 residues. Germline lookup yields CDR1 SNHLY and CDR2 FYNNEI. In DNA form, the CDR3 reads TGTGCCAGCATCGGGACAGCTGCTTACTATGGCTACACCTTC. The encoded protein is CASIGTAAYYGYTF.

This clone is a singleton in its sample. This sequence joins TRBV3-1 (or the pseudogene TRBV3-2) and TRBJ2-4, with 10 bases lining up with TRBD2. The germline CDR1 and CDR2 sequences are LGHDT and YNNKEL (reference sequence). CDR3 length: 15 residues. V shed 3 bases, J shed 8 bases, and the junction held 7 bases outside the gene matches. Here the CDR3 DNA reads TGTGCCAGCAGCCAGACGGGACTAGCGACGGACATTCAGTACTTC. Its protein product is CASSQTGLATDIQYF.

The chain links TRBV18 to TRBJ2-2, with D perhaps matching TRBD2 (5 bases). This CDR3 comprises 16 residues. Deletions cut 2 bases from V and 2 bases from J, with 12 bases between. Looked up from germline, CDR1 is KGHSH and CDR2 is LQKENI. As DNA, the CDR3 is TGTGCCAGCTCACCATCCGTCTCGGGAAACACCGGGGAGCTGTTTTTT. It encodes CASSPSVSGNTGELFF.

This chain uses TRBV5-1 with TRBJ2-6; tentative D call: TRBD1 (5 bases). The CDR3 extends over 17 amino acids. Looked up from germline, CDR1 is SGHRS and CDR2 is YFSETQ. V lost 6 bases and J 1 base, leaving 17 bases between the germline ends. This chain's CDR3 is CASTFAGSRSGANVLTF. Here the CDR3 DNA reads TGCGCCAGCACCTTTGCAGGGTCCAGGTCTGGGGCCAACGTCCTGACTTTC.